This is a list of T cell receptor beta chains from one sample in a study of radiotherapy plus CTLA-4 blockade in lung cancer. TCRdb keeps only in-frame clones here, not all; method: immunoSEQ multiplex PCR. The profile covers tens of thousands of clones, with approximately 72% appearing a single time and approximately 11% taken by the ten largest. This specimen consisted of peripheral blood, obtained from a patient treated with radiotherapy plus ipilimumab. The receptors were sampled from a human donor with non-small cell lung cancer who had stable disease on radiotherapy plus ipilimumab. Each CDR3 is given with its conserved first and last residue. The order of the fields is D gene, J gene, clone size, V gene, CDR3 protein, CDR3 DNA. A D gene is named only where the DNA matches it firmly. Where a row states a size, it is once, few, many or the class of an expanded clone; other rows omit it.

- | TRBJ1-6 | - | TRBV18 | CASSPRMGRTNSPLHF | TGTGCCAGCTCACCAAGAATGGGCAGAACCAATTCACCCCTCCACTTT
TRBD1 | TRBJ1-2 | - | TRBV13 | CASSREGGQSESGYTF | TGTGCCAGCAGCCGCGAGGGGGGACAGAGTGAGAGCGGCTACACCTTC
TRBD1 | TRBJ1-2 | once | TRBV7-3 | CASSSDRAGGHTF | TGTGCCAGCAGCTCCGACAGGGCGGGGGGCCACACCTTC
TRBD1 | TRBJ2-5 | - | TRBV5-5 | CASSGRTGGETQYF | TGTGCCAGCAGCGGGCGGACAGGGGGGGAGACCCAGTACTTC
- | TRBJ1-5 | - | TRBV7-2 | CASSLGVLTAVQPQHF | TGTGCCAGCAGCTTAGGGGTTTTGACGGCGGTTCAGCCCCAGCATTTT
- | TRBJ1-1 | - | TRBV18 | CASSPTYGNFLGNTEAFF | TGTGCCAGCTCACCCACCTACGGGAACTTTTTGGGGAACACTGAAGCTTTCTTT
- | TRBJ2-1 | few | TRBV12-5 | CASGLVKDGEVSGNEQFF | TGTGCTAGTGGTTTGGTAAAAGACGGTGAGGTCTCGGGCAATGAGCAGTTCTTC
- | TRBJ1-1 | - | TRBV7-9 | CASSSRTDYTEAFF | TGTGCCAGCAGCTCGCGGACGGACTACACTGAAGCTTTCTTT
TRBD1 | TRBJ2-7 | once | TRBV29-1 | CSVEDAGTGPYF | TGCAGCGTTGAAGATGCCGGGACAGGGCCCTACTTC
- | TRBJ1-1 | - | TRBV11-3 | CASSSIADGGAFF | TGTGCCAGCAGCTCAATCGCAGACGGGGGGGCTTTCTTT
- | TRBJ1-1 | - | TRBV5-1 | CASSFNGRENTEAFF | TGCGCCAGCAGTTTTAATGGGCGCGAGAACACTGAAGCTTTCTTT
- | TRBJ1-2 | - | TRBV28 | CASSPESEGYTF | TGTGCCAGCAGTCCCGAGTCTGAGGGCTACACCTTC
TRBD2 | TRBJ2-1 | few | TRBV7-9 | CASSFRSGGINEQFF | TGTGCCAGCAGCTTTCGTAGCGGGGGGATAAATGAGCAGTTCTTC
TRBD2 | TRBJ2-3 | once | TRBV2 | CASSSGGDTQYF | TGTGCCAGCAGCTCGGGGGGGGATACGCAGTATTTT
- | TRBJ2-3 | - | TRBV5-1 | CASSSGSGTSTDTQYF | TGCGCCAGCAGCTCGGGGTCGGGAACTAGCACAGATACGCAGTATTTT
- | TRBJ2-5 | - | TRBV5-1 | CASSLIAGTTETQYF | TGCGCCAGCAGCCTTATCGCCGGGACAACGGAGACCCAGTACTTC
TRBD1 | TRBJ1-5 | - | TRBV7-2 | CASSAGGSNQPQHF | TGTGCCAGCAGCGCAGGGGGTAGCAATCAGCCCCAGCATTTT
- | TRBJ2-1 | - | TRBV7-3 | CASSLFSRAQSNNEQFF | TGTGCCAGCAGCTTATTTTCGCGGGCCCAGTCAAACAATGAGCAGTTCTTC
- | TRBJ2-5 | - | TRBV6-6 | CASSRIGQLAETQYF | TGTGCCAGCAGCCGCATAGGACAACTCGCGGAGACCCAGTACTTC
- | TRBJ2-3 | - | TRBV10-2 | CASLRTGTDTQYF | TGCGCCAGCCTCCGTACCGGGACAGATACGCAGTATTTT
- | TRBJ1-2 | - | TRBV27 | CASSSTGIRNYGYTF | TGTGCCAGCAGTTCTACAGGGATCAGGAACTATGGCTACACCTTC
- | TRBJ1-6 | - | TRBV27 | CASRIRSSYNSPLHF | TGTGCCAGCAGAATACGTAGCTCCTATAATTCACCCCTCCACTTT
TRBD1 | TRBJ1-1 | - | TRBV19 | CASSNRGWNTEAFF | TGTGCCAGTAGTAACAGGGGATGGAACACTGAAGCTTTCTTT
TRBD2 | TRBJ2-7 | few | TRBV7-2 | CASSRERGTYEQYF | TGTGCCAGCAGCCGCGAGCGGGGAACCTACGAGCAGTACTTC
- | TRBJ1-2 | - | TRBV7-9 | CASSLLTGAYGYTF | TGTGCCAGCAGCTTATTGACAGGCGCCTATGGCTACACCTTC
TRBD1 | TRBJ1-2 | - | TRBV7-2 | CASSEGQGDGYTF | TGTGCCAGCAGCGAGGGACAGGGGGACGGCTACACCTTC
- | TRBJ1-6 | few | TRBV10-2 | CASGLVGYNSPLHF | TGCGCCAGTGGGCTGGTGGGTTATAATTCACCCCTCCACTTT
TRBD2 | TRBJ2-3 | few | TRBV7-1 | CASSSSGLGARWASGGALTDTQYF | TGTGCCAGCAGCTCATCTGGTCTAGGGGCCCGGTGGGCTAGCGGGGGGGCACTCACAGATACGCAGTATTTT
TRBD1 | TRBJ2-5 | few | TRBV5-6 | CASSLWDRAETQYF | TGTGCCAGCAGCTTGTGGGACAGAGCAGAGACCCAGTACTTC
- | TRBJ1-1 | once | TRBV19 | CASRDSKRMNTEAFF | TGTGCCAGTAGGGACAGTAAACGAATGAACACTGAAGCTTTCTTT
- | TRBJ2-2 | - | TRBV5-1 | CASSAIVVGVNTGELFF | TGCGCCAGCAGCGCGATTGTTGTCGGGGTCAACACCGGGGAGCTGTTTTTT
- | TRBJ1-2 | - | TRBV15 | CATSRLGEGYGYTF | TGTGCCACCAGCCGACTAGGGGAAGGGTATGGCTACACCTTC
- | TRBJ1-3 | few | TRBV5-1 | CASSSAGAGNTIYF | TGCGCCAGCAGCTCCGCAGGGGCTGGAAACACCATATATTTT
TRBD1 | TRBJ1-6 | - | TRBV7-9 | CASSLAGTGSSPLHF | TGTGCCAGCAGCTTAGCTGGGACAGGGAGCTCACCCCTCCACTTT
TRBD2 | TRBJ2-1 | - | TRBV7-9 | CASSLAVSGGSNNEQFF | TGTGCCAGCAGCTTAGCCGTGTCGGGGGGGAGCAACAATGAGCAGTTCTTC
TRBD2 | TRBJ2-7 | - | TRBV7-2 | CASSLAAGGSEQYF | TGTGCCAGCAGCTTAGCAGCGGGGGGGTCCGAGCAGTACTTC
- | TRBJ2-7 | - | TRBV4-3 | CASSQAPGGYEQYF | TGCGCCAGCAGCCAAGCCCCAGGGGGGTACGAGCAGTACTTC
TRBD1 | TRBJ1-3 | - | TRBV29-1 | CSVRTGSGNTIYF | TGCAGCGTTAGGACAGGATCTGGAAACACCATATATTTT
- | TRBJ1-1 | - | TRBV29-1 | CSVWLNTEAFF | TGCAGCGTCTGGCTGAACACTGAAGCTTTCTTT
- | TRBJ2-7 | few | TRBV5-6 | CASSYGTHYEQYF | TGTGCCAGCAGTTACGGGACACACTACGAGCAGTACTTC
- | TRBJ1-6 | few | TRBV6-5 | CASSPQWGGNSPLHF | TGTGCCAGCAGCCCCCAGTGGGGGGGGAATTCACCCCTCCACTTT
- | TRBJ2-2 | - | TRBV7-9 | CASKPSVTGELFF | TGTGCCAGCAAACCTAGTGTCACCGGGGAGCTGTTTTTT
- | TRBJ1-1 | medium-sized | TRBV9 | CASSGNGVSEAFF | TGTGCCAGCAGCGGGAACGGGGTGAGTGAAGCTTTCTTT
TRBD2 | TRBJ2-3 | - | TRBV28 | CASGTTRNYTDTQYF | TGTGCCAGTGGGACTACGAGAAATTACACAGATACGCAGTATTTT
- | TRBJ2-3 | once | TRBV10-3 | CAITKTGAGTTDTQYF | TGTGCCATCACGAAGACCGGGGCGGGGACCACAGATACGCAGTATTTT
TRBD1 | TRBJ1-1 | - | TRBV7-3 | CASSYTGGTEAFF | TGTGCCAGCAGCTACACAGGGGGAACTGAAGCTTTCTTT
TRBD1 | TRBJ1-3 | - | TRBV15 | CATSRGQGSSGNTIYF | TGTGCCACCAGCAGAGGACAGGGTTCCTCTGGAAACACCATATATTTT
- | TRBJ1-2 | - | TRBV7-8 | CASSPQGYGYTF | TGTGCCAGCAGCCCACAGGGCTATGGCTACACCTTC
TRBD1 | TRBJ2-1 | - | TRBV7-3 | CASSSRTGNEQFF | TGTGCCAGCAGCTCCAGGACAGGGAATGAGCAGTTCTTC
TRBD1 | TRBJ1-1 | few | TRBV2 | CASSTGAEAFF | TGTGCCAGCAGCACAGGGGCTGAAGCTTTCTTT
TRBD1 | TRBJ1-6 | - | TRBV19 | CATGGQGNSPLHF | TGTGCCACAGGGGGACAGGGAAATTCACCCCTCCACTTT